This T cell receptor beta chain was observed in a study of early stage breast cancer tumors. Germline V gene data show CDR1 as SGHAT and CDR2 as FQNNGV. The CDR3 loop spans 15 amino acids. The ends lost 0 bases at V and 1 base at J; junction bases unmatched: 0. Profiled with immunoSEQ multiplex PCR; TCRdb holds only in-frame clones, not every one. The sample records about 69,000 clones, less than 90% being singletons. This clonotype originated in a person aged 40 to 49 with breast cancer. J is TRBJ1-3 and V is TRBV11-2; 7 bases align to TRBD1. Input material: blood. The CDR3 loop reads CASSLEGQSGNTIYF. As DNA, the CDR3 is TGTGCCAGCAGCTTAGAGGGACAGTCTGGAAACACCATATATTTT.